Shown below are 18 T cell receptor beta chains from a single sample sequenced in a study of OX40 agonist ivuxolimab in advanced cancers. Produced via immunoSEQ multiplex PCR; TCRdb's table is partial and in-frame only. The top ten hold 0.5% to 0.65% of the sample, which has approximately 77,000 clones, 92% seen once. The sample consisted of CD4+ or CD8+ T cells sorted from blood, taken in a trial of the OX40 agonist ivuxolimab. These receptors originate from an adult with an advanced solid tumor such as melanoma, head and neck, liver or kidney cancer.

V gene TRBV11-1 combines with J gene TRBJ2-7, with a tentative D call TRBD1 (5 bases). CDR3 size: 13 residues. Germline CDR1 is SGHAT and CDR2 is FQDESV (reference sequence). Trimming took 4 bases from V and 7 from J, leaving 14 bases between them. As DNA, the CDR3 is TGTGCCAGCAGCTGGGGCTATCTGGGGGAGCAGTACTTC. Protein product: CASSWGYLGEQYF.

The J gene is TRBJ2-1, the V gene TRBV6-6; TRBD1 matches at 10 bases. After removal of 0 bases from V and 9 bases from J, the junction contained 8 bases not matched to a gene. Germline V gives CDR1 MNHNY, CDR2 SVGAGI (reference sequence). This CDR3 comprises 16 residues. The CDR3 protein is CASSYSRQGADSEQFF. CDR3 nucleotides: TGTGCCAGCAGTTACTCGAGACAGGGGGCGGATAGTGAGCAGTTCTTC.

The CDR3 sequence: CASSDGGWRREVLYEQYF. DNA of the CDR3: TGTGCCAGCAGTGATGGGGGATGGCGACGGGAGGTTCTCTACGAGCAGTACTTC. This chain links TRBV6-1 with TRBJ2-7; 7 bases fit TRBD2. Looked up from germline, CDR1 is MNHNS and CDR2 is SASEGT. The CDR3 is 18 amino acids. V lost 3 bases to trimming and J lost 3 bases; unmatched junction nucleotides: 17.

This chain joins TRBV28 and TRBJ2-6; possibly TRBD1 for D (6 bases). The CDR3 sequence is 16 residues long. The V gene lost 10 bases and the J gene lost 2 bases, with 18 bases spanning the gap. Per the germline V gene, CDR1 is MDHEN and CDR2 is SYDVKM. The CDR3 here is CAILDQTGPGANVLTF. The DNA for the CDR3 is TGTGCCATCTTGGATCAAACAGGGCCTGGGGCCAACGTCCTGACTTTC.

The chain carries TRBV30 and TRBJ2-5, with 7 bases lining up with TRBD1. The CDR3 runs 16 residues. V lost 2 bases to trimming and J lost 9 bases; unmatched junction nucleotides: 18. CDR1 and CDR2 (germline): GTSNPN, SVGIG (reference sequence). CDR3 coding DNA: TGTGCCTGGAGTTCCCCACCGGGACAGCATAACAGGGCCCAGTACTTC. This gives the protein CAWSSPPGQHNRAQYF.

For the CDR3, the DNA is TGTGCCAGCAGTTCCCTAACAGGGGTCTCACCCCTCCACTTT. Residues: CASSSLTGVSPLHF. The chain combines TRBV6-5 with TRBJ1-6; 7 nucleotides match TRBD1. Germline V gene sequence: CDR1 MNHEY, CDR2 SVGAGI. V lost 4 bases and J lost 10; bases outside the gene matches: 7. The CDR3 runs to 14 residues.

The chain recombines TRBV6-5 with TRBJ2-5; the match to TRBD2 covers 8 bases. J lost 4 bases, V lost 0 bases, and 7 bases had no gene match. The CDR3 loop spans 16 amino acids. Looked up from germline, CDR1 is MNHEY and CDR2 is SVGAGI. CDR3 in amino acids: CASSYSRGAAGETQYF. DNA for the CDR3: TGTGCCAGCAGTTACTCGCGGGGGGCGGCTGGAGAGACCCAGTACTTC.

In DNA form, the CDR3 reads TGCAGCGTTGAACTGGCAGAGACCCAGTACTTC. Protein sequence: CSVELAETQYF. The rearrangement links TRBV29-1 to TRBJ2-5; no firm D call. Trimming took off 2 bases at V and 4 bases at J, with 5 bases between the two ends. The CDR3 consists of 11 residues. CDR1 SQVTM and CDR2 ANQGSEA come from the germline V gene. Full variable domain (missing parts from reference TRBV29-1 and TRBJ2-5): SAVISQKPSRDICQRGTSLTIQCQVDSQVTMMFWYRQQPGQSLTLIATANQGSEATYESGFVIDKFPISRPNLTFSTLTVSNMSPEDSSIYLCSVELAETQYFGPGTRLLVL.

CDR3 residues: CASSYSGDTSNQPQHF. In DNA, the CDR3 is TGTGCCAGCAGTTACTCCGGTGACACTAGCAATCAGCCCCAGCATTTT. The J gene is TRBJ1-5, the V gene TRBV6-5; no firm D call. Deletions cut 0 bases from V and 0 bases from J, with 9 bases between. This CDR3 contains 16 residues. Germline CDR1 and CDR2: MNHEY and SVGAGI.

The gene calls are TRBV7-2 and TRBJ2-1; 12 bases are shared with TRBD2. The V gene end was trimmed by 6 bases and the J gene end by 6 bases; junction bases not matched to a gene: 6. Germline V gene sequence: CDR1 SGHTA, CDR2 FQGNSA. The CDR3 extends over 15 amino acids. The CDR3 region has the DNA TGTGCCAGCAGGACTAGCGGGAGCCTAAGCAATGAGCAGTTCTTC. Translation: CASRTSGSLSNEQFF.

The chain recombines TRBV28 with TRBJ2-5; perhaps TRBD1 as D (10 bases). Trimming pared 5 bases from V and 5 bases from J, leaving 36 bases between. The CDR3 runs 21 residues. From germline, CDR1 is MDHEN and CDR2 SYDVKM. The CDR3 spells CASSLPGQGRLAGVLGETQYF. In nucleotides, the CDR3 is TGTGCCAGCAGTCTACCGGGACAGGGGAGGTTAGCGGGAGTGTTAGGGGAGACCCAGTACTTC.

The CDR3 DNA reads as TGCGCCAGCCGGCTAGGGGCGGAGACCCAGTACTTC. This codes for CASRLGAETQYF. The rearrangement uses TRBV5-1 and TRBJ2-5; a weak D match, TRBD1 (5 bases). Germline-derived CDR1 and CDR2 are SGHRS and YFSETQ. The CDR3 length is 12 residues. Trimming removed 7 bases from V and 5 bases from J, with 12 bases in between.

The chain couples TRBV7-9 to TRBJ2-2; TRBD1 is a possible D gene (6 bases). Germline CDR1 is SEHNR and CDR2 is FQNEAQ (reference sequence). This CDR3 has 14 residues. V was clipped by 5 bases and J by 1 base, with 8 bases between them. The CDR3 loop is CASSRGQNTGELFF. The CDR3 nucleotides read TGTGCCAGCAGCCGGGGACAGAACACCGGGGAGCTGTTTTTT.

V usage is TRBV7-9 and J usage is TRBJ2-7; D gene uncertain. CDR3 length: 15 amino acids. Germline CDR1 and CDR2: SEHNR and FQNEAQ (reference sequence). Trimming stripped 5 bases from V and 6 bases from J, with 20 bases between. CDR3 loop: CASSPPLALTGEQYF. The DNA of the CDR3 is TGTGCCAGCAGCCCGCCCCTCGCGCTCACCGGCGAGCAGTACTTC.

The chain joins TRBV30 to TRBJ2-5; D remains unclear. Germline V lookup: CDR1 GTSNPN, CDR2 SVGIG (reference sequence). V was trimmed by 2 bases and J by 2 bases, leaving 9 bases between them. CDR3 length equals 13 residues. CDR3: CAWSPHPQETQYF. CDR3 nucleotides: TGTGCCTGGAGTCCTCACCCTCAAGAGACCCAGTACTTC.

This rearrangement joins TRBV7-9 to TRBJ1-4, with 7 nucleotides matching TRBD1. The CDR3 extends over 15 amino acids. J gave up 6 bases and V 2 bases, and 6 bases lay outside the gene matches. Germline lookup yields CDR1 SEHNR and CDR2 FQNEAQ (reference sequence). The chain's CDR3 is CASSLLLGQYEKLFF. The CDR3 DNA reads TGTGCCAGCAGCTTACTCCTGGGACAGTATGAAAAACTGTTTTTT.

V and J are TRBV19 and TRBJ2-5; 11 bases fit TRBD2. With V trimmed by 3 bases and J by 9 bases, 12 bases remained unmatched. The CDR3 sequence is 16 residues long. CDR1 is LNHDA, CDR2 SQIVND, per germline (reference sequence). CDR3 sequence (DNA): TGTGCCAGTAGTATCCGTAGCGGGAGGGACGCTGTGGCCCAGTACTTC. Translating it yields CASSIRSGRDAVAQYF.

The chain recombines TRBV7-2 with TRBJ2-7; no clear D. The CDR3 covers 12 residues. Germline V gene sequence: CDR1 SGHTA, CDR2 FQGNSA. V lost 1 base, J lost 7 bases, and 8 bases lay in between. The CDR3 DNA reads TGTGCCAGCAGCTTAGGCGTAGAGGAGCAGTACTTC. It yields the protein CASSLGVEEQYF.